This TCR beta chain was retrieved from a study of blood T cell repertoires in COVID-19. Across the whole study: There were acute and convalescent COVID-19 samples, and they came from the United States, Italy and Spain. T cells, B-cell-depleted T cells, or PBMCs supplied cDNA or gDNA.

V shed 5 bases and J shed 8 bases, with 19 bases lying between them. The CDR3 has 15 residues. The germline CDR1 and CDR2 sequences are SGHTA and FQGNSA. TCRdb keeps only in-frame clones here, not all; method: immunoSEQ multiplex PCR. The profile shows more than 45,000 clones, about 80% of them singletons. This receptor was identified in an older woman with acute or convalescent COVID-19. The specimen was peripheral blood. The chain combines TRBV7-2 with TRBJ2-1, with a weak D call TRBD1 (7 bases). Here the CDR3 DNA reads TGTGCCAGCAGCCCTAGGTGGAGGGGGCTGCATGAGCAGTTCTTC. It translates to CASSPRWRGLHEQFF.